This note documents a single TCR beta chain sequence. The specificity of this receptor is unknown. Base quality data are lacking; no much larger clone is found one base away. This sample is drawn from a study of blood T cell repertoires in COVID-19 (dated by TCRdb to between 2020 and 2021). For the study in its entirety: Collaborator samples came from the United States, Italy and Spain and covered acute and convalescent phases of COVID-19. Deeply sampled blood TCRbeta repertoires from subjects exposed to, actively infected with, or recovered from COVID-19 were included in the dataset. Nearly every sample came with metadata listing a de-identified subject ID, COVID-19 status, age in years and sex. The samples were drawn from the first 160 participants of the ongoing ImmuneRACE study and from under 1,500 subjects provided by 6 global collaborators. A freely available public database, intended as a resource for researchers studying the immune response to SARS-CoV-2, is where the repertoires were released. Where available, HLA class I and class II types were obtained from metadata supplied by the sample provider rather than from assay-based typing. The material from the prospective study consisted of cDNA or gDNA derived from T cells, B-cell-depleted T cells, or PBMCs. The paper as a whole reports these results and caveats: How much clinical and demographic metadata was included differed by source and by participant, and the metadata was provided uncurated.

TCRbeta CDR3 regions were amplified from genomic DNA by means of the immunoSEQ Assay, a bias-controlled multiplex PCR. In the source study's methods: The number of nucleated cells in each sample was estimated from the amplification of reference gene primers within the assay. Sequence reads were collapsed and filtered to measure the absolute abundance of every unique TCRbeta CDR3 rearrangement. Productive Simpson clonality was computed per sample as the square root of Simpson's diversity index over productive rearrangements. The table was pulled from immuneACCESS by TCRdb, which kept in-frame rearrangements only. Such tables lose some clones; where checked, under half of the loss comes from unresolved V genes, and the rest has no known cause. V and J calls and clone size are those listed in that table; D and trimming were worked out from the DNA. In this sample the table shows 200,000 to 300,000 clones, under 85% of which occur a single time. The top ten constitute around 5.5% of the sample.

Whole blood was collected in K2EDTA tubes by collaborating institutions according to the institutions' own protocols. For TCRbeta analysis, collaborators shipped samples in one of three forms: frozen whole blood, isolated PBMCs, or DNA extracted from either of those sample types. V is cut by 7 bases and J by 8 bases, and the space between the germline ends is 17 bases. The germline V gene gives CDR1 as MNHEY and CDR2 as SVGAGI. The CDR3 goes from the cysteine to the phenylalanine over 14 residues. Of all the DNA, just the CDR3 is kept, 42 bases in frame from base 1. Sequenced input: peripheral blood. The source of this sequence is a human donor in a cohort sampled during active COVID-19. In this chain, TRBV6-5 is recombined with TRBJ1-4, and the D gene may be TRBD1, 5 bases matching. DNA sequence: TGTGCCAGCACCCCGACAGTAAACGACGAAAAACTGTTTTTT. Its protein product is CASTPTVNDEKLFF.